This T cell receptor (beta chain) was retrieved from a study of control samples from healthy donors and cancer patients. The germline CDR1 and CDR2 sequences are LGHDT and YNNKEL (reference sequence). Trimming removed 6 bases at V and 4 bases at J, with 19 bases between. The length of the CDR3 is 16 residues. TCRdb's table, derived via immunoSEQ multiplex PCR, lists solely in-frame clones and lacks some. The sample comprises 200,000 to 250,000 clones, 85% to 95% of which are singletons, and approximately 1.5% rests with the top ten. The sequence derives from a man aged 50 to 60 in good health. Sequencing was carried out using blood. V and J are TRBV3-1 (or the pseudogene TRBV3-2) and TRBJ1-3, with unresolved D. CDR3 coding DNA: TGTGCCAGCAGTCATACCGCCTTTGGTGCAGGAAACACCATATATTTT. Protein: CASSHTAFGAGNTIYF.